The entry below describes one TCR beta chain. Its antigen is unknown. This sample stems from a study of T cells in tumors after PD-1 blockade. General observations from the study: Peripheral recruitment is suggested, as some novel exhausted tumor clones were in pre-treatment blood.

Assay: immunoSEQ multiplex PCR; the TCRdb copy retains only in-frame clones and omits some. Among about 63,000 clones, around 72% were seen once, and the ten largest hold approximately 4.5%. The V and J ends lost 4 bases and 0 bases respectively, with 12 bases between them. CDR1 MNHNY and CDR2 SVGAGI come from the germline V gene (reference sequence). The CDR3 is made up of 15 amino acids. The V call is TRBV6-6, the J call TRBJ2-5; D not resolved. This TCR came from a human donor with basal cell carcinoma. This specimen consisted of PBMCs, obtained after anti-PD-1 treatment. The CDR3: CASSFMARDQETQYF. CDR3 DNA sequence: TGTGCCAGCAGTTTTATGGCAAGGGACCAAGAGACCCAGTACTTC.